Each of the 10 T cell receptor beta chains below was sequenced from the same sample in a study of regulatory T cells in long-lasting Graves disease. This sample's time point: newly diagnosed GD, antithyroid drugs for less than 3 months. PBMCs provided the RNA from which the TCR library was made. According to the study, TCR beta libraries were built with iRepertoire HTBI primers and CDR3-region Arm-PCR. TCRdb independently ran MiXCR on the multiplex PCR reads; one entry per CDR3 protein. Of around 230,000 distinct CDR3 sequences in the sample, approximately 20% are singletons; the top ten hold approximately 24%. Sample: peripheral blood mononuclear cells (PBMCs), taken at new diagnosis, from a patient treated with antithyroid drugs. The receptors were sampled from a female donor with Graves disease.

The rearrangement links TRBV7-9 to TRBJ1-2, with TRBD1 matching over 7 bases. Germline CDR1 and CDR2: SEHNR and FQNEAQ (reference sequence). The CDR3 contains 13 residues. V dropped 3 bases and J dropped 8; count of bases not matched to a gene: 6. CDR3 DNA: TGTGCCAGCAGCTTCGACAGGGATATAGGCTACACCTTC. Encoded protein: CASSFDRDIGYTF.

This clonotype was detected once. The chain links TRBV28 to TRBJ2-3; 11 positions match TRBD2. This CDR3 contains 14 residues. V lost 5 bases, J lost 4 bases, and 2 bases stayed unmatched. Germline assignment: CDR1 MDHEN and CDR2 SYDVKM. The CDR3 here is CASSPSGRSDTQYF. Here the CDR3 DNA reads TGTGCCAGCAGTCCTAGCGGGAGGTCAGATACGCAGTATTTT.

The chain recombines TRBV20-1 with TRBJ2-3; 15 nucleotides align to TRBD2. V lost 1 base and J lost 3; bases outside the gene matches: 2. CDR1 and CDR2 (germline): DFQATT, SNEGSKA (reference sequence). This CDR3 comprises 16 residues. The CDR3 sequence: CSARVGLAGGTDTQYF. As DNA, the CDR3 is TGCAGTGCTAGAGTCGGACTAGCGGGGGGGACAGATACGCAGTATTTT.

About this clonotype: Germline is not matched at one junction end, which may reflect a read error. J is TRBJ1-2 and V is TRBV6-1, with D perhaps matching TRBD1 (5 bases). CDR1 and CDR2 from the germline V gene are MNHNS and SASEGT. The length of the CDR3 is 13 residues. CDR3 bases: TGCGCCAGCGGCTACGGGGGAGACTATGGCTACACCTTC. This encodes CASGYGGDYGYTF.

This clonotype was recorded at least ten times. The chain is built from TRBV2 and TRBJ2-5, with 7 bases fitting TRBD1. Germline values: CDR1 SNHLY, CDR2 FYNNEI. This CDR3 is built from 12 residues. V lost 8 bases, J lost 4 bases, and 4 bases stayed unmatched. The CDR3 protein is CASDRDRETQYF. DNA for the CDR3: TGTGCCAGCGACAGGGATCGAGAGACCCAGTACTTC.

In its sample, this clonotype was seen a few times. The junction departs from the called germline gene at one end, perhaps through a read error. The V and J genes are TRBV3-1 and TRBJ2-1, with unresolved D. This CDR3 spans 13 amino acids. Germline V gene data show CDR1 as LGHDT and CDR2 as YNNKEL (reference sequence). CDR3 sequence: CASSQTKNNEQFF. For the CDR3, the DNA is TGTGCCAGCAGCCAAACCAAGAACAATGAACAGTTCTTC.

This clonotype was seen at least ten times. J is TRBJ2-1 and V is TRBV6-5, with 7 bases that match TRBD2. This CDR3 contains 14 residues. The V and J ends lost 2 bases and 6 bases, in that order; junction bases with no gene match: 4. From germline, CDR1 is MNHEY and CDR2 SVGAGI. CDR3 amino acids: CASSYPGTTNEQFF. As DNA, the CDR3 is TGTGCCAGCAGTTACCCTGGGACTACCAATGAGCAGTTCTTC.

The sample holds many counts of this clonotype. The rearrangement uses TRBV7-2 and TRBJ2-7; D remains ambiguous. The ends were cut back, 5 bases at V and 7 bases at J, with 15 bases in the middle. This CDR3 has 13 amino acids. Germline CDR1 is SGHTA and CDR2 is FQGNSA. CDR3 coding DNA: TGTGCCAGCAGCCCCGGCGCACCCGCAGAGCAGTACTTC. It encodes CASSPGAPAEQYF.

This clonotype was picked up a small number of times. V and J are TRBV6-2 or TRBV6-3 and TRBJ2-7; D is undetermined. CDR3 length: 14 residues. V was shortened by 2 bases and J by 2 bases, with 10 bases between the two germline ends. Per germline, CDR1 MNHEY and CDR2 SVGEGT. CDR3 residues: CASSYGSDPYEQYF. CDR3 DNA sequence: TGTGCCAGCAGTTACGGATCGGACCCCTACGAGCAGTACTTC.

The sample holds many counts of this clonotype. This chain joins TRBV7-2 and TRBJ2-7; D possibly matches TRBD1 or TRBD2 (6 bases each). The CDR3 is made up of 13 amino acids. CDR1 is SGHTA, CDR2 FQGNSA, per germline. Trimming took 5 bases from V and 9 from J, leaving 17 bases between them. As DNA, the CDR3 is TGTGCCAGCAGCGAAGGACAACAGGGAGGGCAGTACTTC. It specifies CASSEGQQGGQYF.